This is a list of T cell receptor beta chains from one sample in a study of naive and memory T cell subsets. One entry per CDR3 protein results from TCRdb running MiXCR on the UMI-ligation and nested PCR reads. Of over 75,000 distinct CDR3 sequences in the sample, 10% to 15% were seen once. Sample: central memory CD4+ T cells from blood. The receptors shown here come from a human donor in good health. Both conserved end residues are part of each CDR3. The D gene is left open where the match is weak.

j_gene: TRBJ2-7; d_gene: .; v_gene: TRBV4-2; CDR3aa: CASSQDWEHEQYF
j_gene: TRBJ2-1; d_gene: .; v_gene: TRBV28; CDR3aa: CASSLDPTKAGFYNEQFF
j_gene: TRBJ1-1; d_gene: .; v_gene: TRBV27; CDR3aa: CASSLDPQGFTEAFF
j_gene: TRBJ2-1; d_gene: .; v_gene: TRBV3-1; CDR3aa: CASSQWGGGRRVNEQFF
j_gene: TRBJ2-7; d_gene: .; v_gene: TRBV20-1; CDR3aa: CSAPRRANEQYF
j_gene: TRBJ1-1; d_gene: TRBD1; v_gene: TRBV7-9; CDR3aa: CASSRAATGATEAFF
j_gene: TRBJ1-1; d_gene: .; v_gene: TRBV7-3; CDR3aa: CASREDGTEAFF
j_gene: TRBJ2-3; d_gene: TRBD1; v_gene: TRBV27; CDR3aa: CASRTGGRTDTQYF
j_gene: TRBJ2-3; d_gene: TRBD2; v_gene: TRBV5-1; CDR3aa: CASSYSGTSGRPVTQYF
j_gene: TRBJ2-4; d_gene: TRBD1; v_gene: TRBV5-8; CDR3aa: CASRLRQGGKNIQYF
j_gene: TRBJ1-1; d_gene: .; v_gene: TRBV29-1; CDR3aa: CSVDLGGTEAFF
j_gene: TRBJ2-7; d_gene: TRBD2; v_gene: TRBV20-1; CDR3aa: CSARDPSGSGRYEQYF
j_gene: TRBJ2-7; d_gene: .; v_gene: TRBV6-6; CDR3aa: CASTGGKGYEQYF
j_gene: TRBJ2-3; d_gene: TRBD2; v_gene: TRBV15; CDR3aa: CATSRGREGWDTQYF